Presented here are 11 T cell receptor beta chains from one specimen sequenced in a study of blood T cells in healthy people across ages. Alongside a J-beta primer mix, a sample-barcoded 5' primer served in a second PCR lasting 7 to 11 cycles. TCRdb called the 5' RACE reads again in MiXCR, with one record for every CDR3 protein. The table includes over 1,500,000 distinct CDR3 sequences, around 40% detected once. The material sequenced was blood. Receptor source: a human donor in good health.

On this clonotype itself: At one boundary the junction diverges from the germline segment, which might be a read error. The chain couples TRBV7-3 to TRBJ2-6; D is possibly TRBD1 (6 bases). Germline V gene sequence: CDR1 SGHTA, CDR2 FQGTGA. The CDR3 has 21 amino acids. CDR3 DNA sequence: TGTGCCGGCAGCTTATACAATTACCTAGGTGCTGAGGGGGAAGGGGCCAACGTCCTGACTTTC. Protein: CAGSLYNYLGAEGEGANVLTF. The full variable domain, rest sourced from reference TRBV7-3 and TRBJ2-6, is GAGVSQTPSNKVTEKGKYVELRCDPISGHTALYWYRQSLGQGPEFLIYFQGTGAADDSGLPNDRFFAVRPEGSVSTLKIQRTERGDSAVYLCAGSLYNYLGAEGEGANVLTFGAGSRLTVL.

This clonotype was seen a handful of times. J is TRBJ2-5 and V is TRBV20-1, with 11 bases lining up with TRBD2. The CDR3 covers 14 residues. V dropped 6 bases and J dropped 0; count of bases not matched to a gene: 3. Looked up from germline, CDR1 is DFQATT and CDR2 is SNEGSKA (reference sequence). The CDR3, as DNA: TGCAGTGCCCTAGCGGGGGGATACCAAGAGACCCAGTACTTC. This encodes CSALAGGYQETQYF.

V usage is TRBV29-1 and J usage is TRBJ2-7, with TRBD1 as a possible D gene (6 bases). The ends were cut back, 8 bases at V and 1 base at J, with 12 bases in the middle. CDR1 SQVTM and CDR2 ANQGSEA come from the germline V gene. The CDR3 consists of 12 residues. The CDR3 here is CSTRTDSYEQYF. CDR3 DNA: TGCAGCACCCGGACAGATTCCTACGAGCAGTACTTC.

This chain uses TRBV7-3 with TRBJ1-1, with D maybe TRBD1 (5 bases). Looked up from germline, CDR1 is SGHTA and CDR2 is FQGTGA. V lost 0 bases, J lost 4 bases, and 12 bases lay in between. The CDR3 is 15 amino acids. The CDR3 nucleotides read TGTGCCAGCAGCTTAACCGGAGGGGTCGGCACTGAAGCTTTCTTT. Protein: CASSLTGGVGTEAFF.

This clonotype was seen more than once but under ten times. The rearrangement joins TRBV6-5 to TRBJ2-5; 8 bases match TRBD2. Trimming cost V 8 bases and J 2 bases; bases outside gene matches: 10. Germline V gene sequence: CDR1 MNHEY, CDR2 SVGAGI. CDR3 length: 15 amino acids. In nucleotides, the CDR3 is TGTGCCAGCGGCCGGGGGGGGCTAAGTCAAGAGACCCAGTACTTC. Translation: CASGRGGLSQETQYF.

This clonotype was counted between two and nine times. A much larger clone lies a single base off, so this may be a read error. The J gene is TRBJ2-3, the V gene TRBV28; 8 bases are shared with TRBD2. V trimming: 7 bases; J trimming: 1 base; junction bases outside the gene matches: 4. Germline V gene sequence: CDR1 MDHEN, CDR2 SYDVKM. The CDR3 consists of 14 residues. In nucleotides, the CDR3 is TGTGCCAGCAACTCAGCGGGGGGCACAGATACGCAGTATTTT. The encoded protein is CASNSAGGTDTQYF.

This clonotype has a handful of counts. CDR3 DNA sequence: TGTGCCAGCAGCCTAAGGGAGGTTGGCGGGGGCCTGAACAATGAGCAGTTCTTC. This translates into CASSLREVGGGLNNEQFF. The gene calls are TRBV12-3 or TRBV12-4 and TRBJ2-1, with a tentative D call TRBD2 (7 bases). The CDR3 length is 18 residues. Trimming removed 6 bases from V and 5 bases from J, with 26 bases in between.

Ten or more counts support this clonotype. This chain joins TRBV29-1 and TRBJ2-7; the D gene could be TRBD1 or TRBD2 (5 bases each). Deletions cut 4 bases from V and 1 base from J, with 11 bases between. Germline V gene lookup returns CDR1 SQVTM and CDR2 ANQGSEA. CDR3 length: 13 residues. The CDR3 sequence: CSVGGTESYEQYF. The CDR3 bases are TGCAGCGTTGGGGGGACGGAATCCTACGAGCAGTACTTC.

The CDR3 loop is CASSLIGVGDYNEQFF. In nucleotides, the CDR3 is TGTGCCAGCAGCTTAATAGGGGTCGGGGACTACAATGAGCAGTTCTTC. The chain uses TRBV7-8 and TRBJ2-1; D is perhaps TRBD1 or TRBD2 (5 bases each). Germline V lookup: CDR1 SGHVS, CDR2 FQNEAQ. V lost 2 bases and J 3 bases, leaving 14 bases between the germline ends. The CDR3 is 16 residues long. Filled out from reference TRBV7-8 and TRBJ2-1, the complete variable domain reads GAGVSQSPRYKVAKRGQDVALRCDPISGHVSLFWYQQALGQGPEFLTYFQNEAQLDKSGLPSDRFFAERPEGSVSTLKIQRTQQEDSAVYLCASSLIGVGDYNEQFFGPGTRLTVL.

The table lists this clonotype with a few counts. This sequence joins TRBV20-1 and TRBJ2-1, with TRBD2 matching over 10 bases. Germline lookup yields CDR1 DFQATT and CDR2 SNEGSKA (reference sequence). The V and J ends lost 4 bases and 6 bases, in that order; junction bases with no gene match: 9. CDR3 length equals 15 residues. The CDR3 DNA reads TGCAGTGCTACTAGCGGGAGCCCCGAGGTCAATGAGCAGTTCTTC. This gives the protein CSATSGSPEVNEQFF.

The CDR3 is CASMEGESYEQYF. The DNA of the CDR3 is TGTGCCAGTATGGAGGGGGAGTCCTACGAGCAGTACTTC. The rearrangement links TRBV6-2 or TRBV6-3 to TRBJ2-7; either TRBD1 or TRBD2 may supply D (6 bases each). Germline values: CDR1 MNHEY, CDR2 SVGEGT. Trimming removed 9 bases at V and 1 base at J, with 13 bases between. The CDR3 sequence is 13 residues long.